This T cell receptor (beta chain) is from a study of T cell responses to AZD1222 COVID-19 vaccine. This table comes from immunoSEQ multiplex PCR, and its TCRdb copy is limited to in-frame clones, with some not included. Of under 110,000 clones listed, about 90% are singletons. Trimming cost V 7 bases and J 0 bases, with 13 bases left between them. This CDR3 has 14 amino acids. Germline V gene sequence: CDR1 MDHEN, CDR2 SYDVKM. This sequence originates from an adult who received the AZD1222 COVID-19 vaccine. The chain employs TRBV28 and TRBJ2-7; a weak D match, TRBD2 (5 bases). Sequencing was performed on peripheral blood, taken 28 days after the second AZD1222 dose. As DNA, the CDR3 is TGTGCCAGCATCGAAAGCGGCGCCTCCTACGAGCAGTACTTC. As protein: CASIESGASYEQYF.